The 17 T cell receptor beta chains listed next were all sequenced from one sample in a study of T-cell reconstitution after alpha-beta-depleted transplantation in children. Unique molecular identifiers were incorporated during preparation of the TCRbeta library. TCRdb recomputed calls from the PCR reads with MiXCR, one row per CDR3 protein. The sample shows around 480,000 distinct CDR3 sequences, 30% to 35% of them seen only once. The material sequenced was PBMCs from the stem cell graft donor, taken from the stem cell graft. Every receptor here comes from a human donor who donated a stem cell graft to a child with aplastic anemia.

The J gene is TRBJ1-1, the V gene TRBV20-1; D remains ambiguous. This CDR3 is built from 12 residues. The V gene's germline CDR1 is DFQATT and CDR2 SNEGSKA (reference sequence). V lost 3 bases and J lost 7, with 12 bases in between. DNA for the CDR3: TGCAGTGCTAGCGCTATCGGAGATGAAGCTTTCTTT. Its protein is CSASAIGDEAFF.

The rearrangement joins TRBV15 to TRBJ1-3; D gene unclear. The CDR3 is 14 residues long. V was trimmed by 1 base and J by 4 bases, leaving 8 bases between them. Germline loops: CDR1 LNHNV, CDR2 YYDKDF (reference sequence). The CDR3, as DNA: TGTGCCACCAGCAGAGGGGTGGGAGGAAACACCATATATTTT. Translated: CATSRGVGGNTIYF.

Only a few counts were recorded for this clonotype. This rearrangement joins TRBV4-3 to TRBJ2-5, with 13 nucleotides matching TRBD2. The CDR3 is 15 residues long. V lost 4 bases and J lost 4; bases outside the gene matches: 3. CDR1 and CDR2 from the germline V gene are LGHNA and YSLEER. In nucleotides, the CDR3 is TGCGCCAGCAGCCGGACTAGCGGGAGAACAGAGACCCAGTACTTC. It encodes CASSRTSGRTETQYF.

At least ten counts were recorded for this clonotype. This chain uses TRBV9 with TRBJ2-1; 11 bases are shared with TRBD2. Per the germline V gene, CDR1 is SGDLS and CDR2 is YYNGEE. V lost 0 bases, J lost 3 bases, and 5 bases stayed unmatched. This CDR3 comprises 17 residues. CDR3 nucleotides: TGTGCCAGCAGCGTAGAGCTTACTAGCGGGAGCTACAATGAGCAGTTCTTC. Residues: CASSVELTSGSYNEQFF.

The rearrangement links TRBV5-4 to TRBJ1-6; 8 nucleotides align to TRBD1. CDR3 length equals 17 residues. The germline gives CDR1 SGHNT, CDR2 YYREEE (reference sequence). The ends lost 0 bases at V and 6 bases at J; junction bases unmatched: 8. CDR3 DNA sequence: TGTGCCAGCAGCTTGGCCTCTAGCGACAGGGGTAATTCACCCCTCCACTTT. Translating it yields CASSLASSDRGNSPLHF.

This chain connects TRBV6-5 to TRBJ1-2, with D unresolved. V lost 0 bases, J lost 0 bases, and 8 bases lay in between. Germline CDR1 and CDR2: MNHEY and SVGAGI. The CDR3 contains 15 residues. The CDR3 protein is CASSYSTGTNYGYTF. CDR3 sequence (DNA): TGTGCCAGCAGTTACTCGACGGGGACTAACTATGGCTACACCTTC.

This clonotype has just a few counts. V gene TRBV12-3 or TRBV12-4 combines with J gene TRBJ2-3; 13 positions match TRBD2. With 6 bases clipped from V and 1 base from J, the junction kept 10 bases outside the gene matches. This CDR3 comprises 18 residues. The CDR3 region is CASSELAGGPRGTDTQYF. In DNA, the CDR3 is TGTGCCAGCAGCGAACTAGCGGGAGGGCCCCGGGGCACAGATACGCAGTATTTT.

V and J are TRBV7-1 and TRBJ2-3; D remains ambiguous. TRBV7-1 qualifies as an ORF whose function is uncertain. The CDR3 runs 14 residues. V gave up 0 bases and J gave up 7 bases, with 11 bases separating them. The DNA for the CDR3 is TGTGCCAGCAGCTCAGCGGGGTTTAGTTATACGCAGTATTTT. Its translation: CASSSAGFSYTQYF.

This rearrangement joins TRBV29-1 to TRBJ1-4; D is unresolved. CDR3 size: 14 residues. The germline gives CDR1 SQVTM, CDR2 ANQGSEA. V lost 6 bases to trimming and J lost 0 bases, with 11 bases between them. The CDR3 DNA reads TGCAGCGTACAAGTACGCGCAACTAATGAAAAACTGTTTTTT. Its translation is CSVQVRATNEKLFF. Using reference TRBV29-1 and TRBJ1-4 for the parts outside the CDR3, the full variable domain is SAVISQKPSRDICQRGTSLTIQCQVDSQVTMMFWYRQQPGQSLTLIATANQGSEATYESGFVIDKFPISRPNLTFSTLTVSNMSPEDSSIYLCSVQVRATNEKLFFGSGTQLSVL.

J is TRBJ2-1 and V is TRBV6-1; TRBD2 aligns across 9 bases. V lost 6 bases to trimming and J lost 2 bases; unmatched junction nucleotides: 5. Germline V gives CDR1 MNHNS, CDR2 SASEGT. This CDR3 has 15 amino acids. The CDR3: CASRKIAGAYNEQFF. The CDR3, as DNA: TGTGCCAGCAGGAAGATAGCGGGAGCCTACAATGAGCAGTTCTTC.

This chain uses TRBV29-1 with TRBJ2-5; D may be TRBD2 (6 bases). Germline V CDR1 and CDR2: SQVTM, ANQGSEA. Trimming shortened V by 7 bases and J by 5 bases, and 20 bases separated the two germline ends. The CDR3 contains 14 residues. CDR3 sequence reads: CSAIPAGIGETQYF. The CDR3 DNA follows: TGCAGCGCGATTCCGGCGGGGATCGGGGAGACCCAGTACTTC.

This clonotype came up a few times. This chain joins TRBV29-1 and TRBJ2-7; possible D gene TRBD1, 6 bases. Between the trimmed V and J ends, which lost 1 base and 2 bases, there was a span of 9 bases. Germline CDR1 SQVTM, CDR2 ANQGSEA. The CDR3 extends over 13 amino acids. The CDR3 DNA reads as TGCAGCGTTGAAGTTCGACAGGCCTACGAGCAGTACTTC. It is translated as CSVEVRQAYEQYF.

There are a few counts of this clonotype. The V and J genes are TRBV15 and TRBJ1-1; D ambiguous. V was clipped by 1 base and J by 11 bases, with 14 bases between them. CDR1 and CDR2 (germline): LNHNV, YYDKDF (reference sequence). CDR3 size: 13 residues. The CDR3 is CATSRGAGRGAFF. CDR3 sequence (DNA): TGTGCCACCAGCAGAGGTGCGGGAAGAGGCGCTTTCTTT.

The J gene is TRBJ1-1, the V gene TRBV7-9; 8 nucleotides line up with TRBD1. Per the germline V gene, CDR1 is SEHNR and CDR2 is FQNEAQ (reference sequence). V shed 4 bases, J shed 8 bases, and the junction held 12 bases outside the gene matches. The CDR3 has 15 amino acids. The CDR3 nucleotides read TGTGCCAGCAGCTACTCGGACAGGGCGAACAACGAAGCTTTCTTT. Amino acid sequence: CASSYSDRANNEAFF.

This clonotype showed up just a few times. This chain links TRBV20-1 with TRBJ2-5; no firm D call. The CDR3 totals 15 residues. Germline V gives CDR1 DFQATT, CDR2 SNEGSKA (reference sequence). V gave up 5 bases and J gave up 4 bases, with 20 bases separating them. The CDR3 DNA sequence: TGCAGTGCTCAGGACGGTATTAAGGTGCGAGAGACCCAGTACTTC. It encodes CSAQDGIKVRETQYF.

The chain uses TRBV18 and TRBJ2-1; tentatively, D is TRBD2 (5 bases). CDR3 length: 12 residues. The germline CDR1 and CDR2 sequences are KGHSH and LQKENI. Trimming took off 2 bases at V and 7 bases at J, with 6 bases between the two ends. The CDR3 is CASSPRENEQFF. In DNA form, the CDR3 reads TGTGCCAGCTCACCAAGGGAGAATGAGCAGTTCTTC.

V is TRBV12-3 or TRBV12-4 and J is TRBJ2-3; the D is unclear. Trimming pared 7 bases from V and 5 bases from J, leaving 16 bases between. This CDR3 spans 14 amino acids. This CDR3 is CASNLFPQQDTQYF. DNA for the CDR3: TGTGCCAGCAACCTATTCCCCCAACAAGATACGCAGTATTTT.